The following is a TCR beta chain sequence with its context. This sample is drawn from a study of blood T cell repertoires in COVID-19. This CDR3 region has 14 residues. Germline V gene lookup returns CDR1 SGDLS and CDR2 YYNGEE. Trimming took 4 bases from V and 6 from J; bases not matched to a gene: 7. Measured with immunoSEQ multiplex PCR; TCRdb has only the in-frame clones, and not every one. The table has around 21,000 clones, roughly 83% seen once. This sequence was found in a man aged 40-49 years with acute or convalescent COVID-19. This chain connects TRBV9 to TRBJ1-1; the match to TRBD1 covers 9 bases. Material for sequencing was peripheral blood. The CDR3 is CASSTTGGGAEAFF. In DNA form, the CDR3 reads TGTGCCAGCAGCACCACAGGGGGCGGTGCTGAAGCTTTCTTT.